These 3 T cell receptor beta chains were sequenced from one sample in a study of blood T cell repertoires in COVID-19. Libraries were prepared by immunoSEQ multiplex PCR; TCRdb keeps only in-frame clonotypes and omits some of them. Of more than 150,000 clones listed, 82% were seen once; the top ten hold 11%. Input material: PBMCs or T cells enriched from blood (not recorded which). These TCRs come from a middle-aged man who had recovered from COVID-19.

This clone was observed a single time. V gene TRBV3-1 (or the pseudogene TRBV3-2) combines with J gene TRBJ2-1; TRBD2 is a possible D gene (5 bases). CDR1 LGHDT and CDR2 YNNKEL come from the germline V gene (reference sequence). The CDR3 loop spans 16 amino acids. V was clipped by 0 bases and J by 0 bases, with 9 bases between them. CDR3 in amino acids: CASSQDWSGSYNEQFF. The CDR3, as DNA: TGTGCCAGCAGCCAAGATTGGAGCGGCTCCTACAATGAGCAGTTCTTC.

The chain links TRBV5-1 to TRBJ2-6; D gene uncertain. Germline values: CDR1 SGHRS, CDR2 YFSETQ. Trimming shortened V by 4 bases and J by 2 bases, and 16 bases separated the two germline ends. This CDR3 has 17 amino acids. The CDR3 here is CASSISKPVPGANVLTF. Written as DNA, the CDR3 is TGCGCCAGCAGCATTAGCAAACCGGTCCCTGGGGCCAACGTCCTGACTTTC.

With regard to this clone: At one boundary the junction diverges from the germline segment, which might be a read error. The chain has TRBV7-7 and TRBJ1-5; weak D call: TRBD1 (5 bases). Germline CDR1 is SSHAT and CDR2 is FNYEAQ (reference sequence). The CDR3 is 17 residues long. The CDR3 here is CASSLDGHRNHTQPQHF. The CDR3 region has the DNA TGTGCTAGCAGCTTAGATGGACACCGCAACCACACTCAGCCCCAGCATTTT. The full variable domain, its missing parts supplied by reference TRBV7-7 and TRBJ1-5, is GAGVSQSPRYKVTKRGQDVTLRCDPISSHATLYWYQQALGQGPEFLTYFNYEAQPDKSGLPSDRFSAERPEGSISTLTIQRTEQRDSAMYRCASSLDGHRNHTQPQHFGDGTRLSIL.